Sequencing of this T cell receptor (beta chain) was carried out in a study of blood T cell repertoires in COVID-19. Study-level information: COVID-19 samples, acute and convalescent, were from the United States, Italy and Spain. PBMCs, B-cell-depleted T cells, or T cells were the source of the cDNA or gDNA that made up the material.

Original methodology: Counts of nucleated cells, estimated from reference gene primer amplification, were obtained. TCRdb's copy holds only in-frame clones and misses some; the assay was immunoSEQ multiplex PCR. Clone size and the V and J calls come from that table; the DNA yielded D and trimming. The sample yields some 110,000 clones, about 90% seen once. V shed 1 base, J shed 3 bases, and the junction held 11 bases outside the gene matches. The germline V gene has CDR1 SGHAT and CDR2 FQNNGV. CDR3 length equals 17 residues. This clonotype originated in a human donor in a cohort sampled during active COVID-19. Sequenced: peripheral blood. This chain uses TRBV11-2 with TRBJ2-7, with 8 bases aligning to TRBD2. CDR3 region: CASSLVRSQREFYEQYF. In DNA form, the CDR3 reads TGTGCCAGCAGCTTAGTTCGAAGCCAGCGGGAGTTCTACGAGCAGTACTTC.